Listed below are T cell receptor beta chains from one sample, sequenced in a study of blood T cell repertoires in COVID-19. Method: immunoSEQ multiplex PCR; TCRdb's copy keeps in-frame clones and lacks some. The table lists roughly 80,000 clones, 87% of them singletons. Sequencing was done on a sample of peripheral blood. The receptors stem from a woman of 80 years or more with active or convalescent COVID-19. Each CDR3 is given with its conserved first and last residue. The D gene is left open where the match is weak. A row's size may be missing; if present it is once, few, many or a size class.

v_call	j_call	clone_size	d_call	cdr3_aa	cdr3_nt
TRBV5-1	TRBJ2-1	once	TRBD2	CASSLQAGAHNEQFF	TGCGCCAGCAGCTTGCAAGCGGGGGCCCACAATGAGCAGTTCTTC
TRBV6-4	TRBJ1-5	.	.	CASSAGAYQPQHF	TGTGCCAGCAGTGCAGGGGCATATCAGCCCCAGCATTTT
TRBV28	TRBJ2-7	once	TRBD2	CASKRGTYEQYF	TGTGCCAGCAAGCGGGGAACCTACGAGCAGTACTTC
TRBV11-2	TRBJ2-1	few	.	CASSLAAGAYNEQFF	TGTGCCAGCAGCTTAGCGGCGGGGGCATACAATGAGCAGTTCTTC
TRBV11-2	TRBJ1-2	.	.	CASSSGGPGYTF	TGTGCCAGCAGCTCGGGGGGCCCTGGCTACACCTTC
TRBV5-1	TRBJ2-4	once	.	CASSSGSGGHIQYF	TGCGCCAGCAGCTCGGGCTCCGGGGGGCACATTCAGTACTTC
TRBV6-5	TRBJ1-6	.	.	CASSYWLSGNSPLHF	TGTGCCAGCAGTTACTGGCTTTCGGGTAATTCACCCCTCCACTTT
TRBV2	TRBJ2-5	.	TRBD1	CASSEASPTGGETQYF	TGTGCCAGCAGTGAAGCTTCGCCGACAGGGGGTGAGACCCAGTACTTC
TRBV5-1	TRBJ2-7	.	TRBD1	CASSRPQGPGGDEQYF	TGCGCCAGCAGCCGCCCTCAGGGGCCAGGGGGAGACGAGCAGTACTTC
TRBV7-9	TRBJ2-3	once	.	CASSLAISVIDTQYF	TGTGCCAGCAGCTTAGCCATCTCGGTTATAGATACGCAGTATTTT
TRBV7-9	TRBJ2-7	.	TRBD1	CASSQGTGAYEQYF	TGTGCCAGCAGCCAGGGGACAGGGGCCTACGAGCAGTACTTC